One sample yielded the 3 T cell receptor beta chains listed below, sequenced in a study of T-cell memory formation after mild COVID-19. TCRdb re-derived calls from the 5' RACE reads in MiXCR, one entry per CDR3 protein. The sample comprises 150,000 to 200,000 distinct CDR3 sequences, around 10% of which are singletons, and roughly 3.8% rests with the top ten. The sample taken for sequencing was PBMCs or a T cell subset sorted from them (not recorded which). All receptors derive from a man between 18 and 35 years old who had mild COVID-19 (a few samples of this study predate the infection). Cell type and time point are not known.

This rearrangement joins TRBV6-2 or TRBV6-3 to TRBJ2-5, with 8 bases identical to TRBD1. This CDR3 contains 13 residues. V shed 10 bases and J 5 bases; nucleotides not matched to a gene: 9. CDR1 MNHEY and CDR2 SVGEGT come from the germline V gene. CDR3 DNA sequence: TGTGCCACCACCTACAGGGGGTTGGAGACCCAGTACTTC. Translating gives CATTYRGLETQYF.

This chain joins TRBV18 and TRBJ1-2; weak D call: TRBD1 (5 bases). The V end lost 1 base, the J end lost 5 bases, and 17 bases lay between the germline ends. The germline CDR1 and CDR2 sequences are KGHSH and LQKENI. This CDR3 is 16 amino acids long. The CDR3 is CASSPLTEIYLYGYTF. The CDR3 DNA sequence: TGTGCCAGCTCACCACTGACAGAGATTTACCTTTATGGCTACACCTTC.

The gene calls are TRBV5-8 and TRBJ2-3, with D hard to call. Germline loops: CDR1 SGHTS, CDR2 YDEGEE. The CDR3 contains 14 residues. V was cut by 0 bases and J by 4 bases, with 9 bases left in between. The CDR3 nucleotides read TGTGCCAGCAGCTTGGGTTCAGGTGCAGATACGCAGTATTTT. Its protein is CASSLGSGADTQYF.